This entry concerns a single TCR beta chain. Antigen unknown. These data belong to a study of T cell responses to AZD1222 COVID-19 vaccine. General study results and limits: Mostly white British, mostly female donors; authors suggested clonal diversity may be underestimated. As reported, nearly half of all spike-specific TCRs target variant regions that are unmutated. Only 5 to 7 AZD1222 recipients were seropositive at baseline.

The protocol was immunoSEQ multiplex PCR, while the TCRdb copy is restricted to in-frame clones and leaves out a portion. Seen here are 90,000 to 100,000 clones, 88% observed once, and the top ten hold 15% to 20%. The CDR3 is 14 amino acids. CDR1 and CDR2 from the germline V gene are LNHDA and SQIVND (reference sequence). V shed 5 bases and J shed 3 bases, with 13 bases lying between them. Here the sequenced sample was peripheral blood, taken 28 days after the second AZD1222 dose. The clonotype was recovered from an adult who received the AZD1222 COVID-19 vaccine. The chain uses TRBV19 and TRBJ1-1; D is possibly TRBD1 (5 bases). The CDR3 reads CASSHRGGDTEAFF. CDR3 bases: TGTGCCAGTAGTCACCGGGGCGGGGACACTGAAGCTTTCTTT.